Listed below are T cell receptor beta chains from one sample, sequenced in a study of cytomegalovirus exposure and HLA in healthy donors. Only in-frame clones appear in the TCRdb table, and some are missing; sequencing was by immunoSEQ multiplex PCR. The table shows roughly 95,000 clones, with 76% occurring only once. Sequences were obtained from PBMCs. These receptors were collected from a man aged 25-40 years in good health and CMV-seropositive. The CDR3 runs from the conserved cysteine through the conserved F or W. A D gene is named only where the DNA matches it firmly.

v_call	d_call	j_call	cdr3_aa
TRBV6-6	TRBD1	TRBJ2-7	CASSSGTGNYEQYF
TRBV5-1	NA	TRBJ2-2	CASSFQTGELFF
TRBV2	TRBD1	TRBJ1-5	CASSRGQGNQPQHF
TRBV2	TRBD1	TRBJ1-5	CASTLGQGKQPQHF
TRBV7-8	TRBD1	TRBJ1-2	CASSGEGGYIYGYTF
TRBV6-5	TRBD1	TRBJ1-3	CASSRMTGDRNTIYF
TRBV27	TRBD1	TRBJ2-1	CASRSRWDSYNEQFF
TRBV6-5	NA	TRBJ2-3	CASRAPLVGRNTQYF
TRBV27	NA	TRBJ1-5	CASSFRTGNQPQHF
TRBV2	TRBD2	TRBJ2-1	CASSEGLAAYNEQFF
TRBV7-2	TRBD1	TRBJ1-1	CASSPGQGAGSEAFF
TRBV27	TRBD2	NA	CASSSTRTSGRADEQYF
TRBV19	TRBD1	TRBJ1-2	CACYRDRAQGYTF
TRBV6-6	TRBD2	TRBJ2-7	CASSPLGAGGLEQYF
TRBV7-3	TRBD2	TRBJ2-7	CASSLVSSGSNEQYF
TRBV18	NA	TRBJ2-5	CASSPPSRPEETQYF
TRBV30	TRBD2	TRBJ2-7	CAWTKEASGAYEQYF
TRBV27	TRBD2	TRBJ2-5	CASSRIAGVFKESQYF